The clone carrying this T cell receptor (beta chain) was recorded many times. The CDR3 extends over 16 amino acids. J lost 4 bases, V lost 6 bases, and 14 bases had no gene match. CDR1 SQVTM and CDR2 ANQGSEA come from the germline V gene. Unique molecular identifiers tagged the TCRbeta library. TCRdb re-analysed the PCR reads in MiXCR, keeping a single row per CDR3 protein. Of 100,000 or so distinct CDR3 sequences in the sample, less than 15% were seen once. These data originate in a study of T-cell reconstitution after alpha-beta-depleted transplantation in children. The TCR sequence derives from a human donor who donated a stem cell graft to a child with inherited bone marrow failure. Sequencing was performed on PBMCs from the stem cell graft donor, taken from the stem cell graft. The chain is built from TRBV29-1 and TRBJ2-5; 10 nucleotides align to TRBD1. The CDR3 bases are TGCAGCGTAGATCAGTACCGGGACAGGGGAGGAGAGACCCAGTACTTC. This translates into CSVDQYRDRGGETQYF. The whole variable domain, filled in from reference TRBV29-1 and TRBJ2-5, reads SAVISQKPSRDICQRGTSLTIQCQVDSQVTMMFWYRQQPGQSLTLIATANQGSEATYESGFVIDKFPISRPNLTFSTLTVSNMSPEDSSIYLCSVDQYRDRGGETQYFGPGTRLLVL.